The 23 T cell receptor beta chains in this list originate from one sample, sequenced in a study of identifying expanded T cells in peripheral blood. Measured with immunoSEQ multiplex PCR; TCRdb has only the in-frame clones, and not every one. The data show roughly 81,000 clones, over 80% seen once. The material sequenced was blood. The receptors stem from a person aged 18 to 75 in good health.

V and J are TRBV5-6 and TRBJ2-7; possibly TRBD2 for D (6 bases). The CDR3 runs 16 residues. The germline V gene encodes CDR1 SGHDT and CDR2 YYEEEE. The V end was cut by 0 bases, the J end by 0 bases, with 13 bases between. CDR3 sequence: CASSLEVTGDSYEQYF. The CDR3 DNA reads as TGTGCCAGCAGCTTGGAGGTAACGGGAGACTCCTACGAGCAGTACTTC.

The gene calls are TRBV6-1 and TRBJ2-1, with 9 bases aligning to TRBD1. The germline V gene has CDR1 MNHNS and CDR2 SASEGT. V lost 0 bases and J lost 0; bases outside the gene matches: 9. There are 19 residues in the CDR3. CDR3 in DNA: TGTGCCAGCAGTGAAGCGGGACAGGGATTCCCGGGCTCCTACAATGAGCAGTTCTTC. Protein: CASSEAGQGFPGSYNEQFF.

This sequence joins TRBV6-5 and TRBJ1-1, with unresolved D. This CDR3 comprises 11 residues. CDR1 is MNHEY and CDR2 is SVGAGI in the germline V gene. V lost 2 bases and J 8 bases, leaving 6 bases between the germline ends. In DNA, the CDR3 is TGTGCCAGCAGTTACGGGCGGGAAGCTTTCTTT. Translation: CASSYGREAFF.

The chain carries TRBV10-3 and TRBJ2-5; 10 bases match TRBD1. This CDR3 region has 13 residues. Trimming removed 5 bases from V and 4 bases from J; junction bases left unmatched: 1. Germline loops: CDR1 ENHRY, CDR2 SYGVKD. In nucleotides, the CDR3 is TGTGCCATCAGTAGGACAGGGGGAGAGACCCAGTACTTC. Encoded protein: CAISRTGGETQYF.

V usage is TRBV7-8 and J usage is TRBJ2-5; the match to TRBD2 covers 15 bases. CDR1 and CDR2 from the germline V gene are SGHVS and FQNEAQ. The CDR3 spans 17 residues. With 1 base clipped from V and 5 bases from J, the junction kept 5 bases outside the gene matches. As DNA, the CDR3 is TGTGCCAGCAGCTTAGGGACTAGCGGGAGGGTAGGGGAGACCCAGTACTTC. This encodes CASSLGTSGRVGETQYF.

The genes are TRBV9 and TRBJ2-3; 9 positions agree with TRBD1. The CDR3 consists of 15 residues. The trim removed 0 bases at V and 1 base at J, leaving 0 bases unmatched. Germline V CDR1 and CDR2: SGDLS, YYNGEE. The CDR3: CASSVGDRGTDTQYF. CDR3 DNA sequence: TGTGCCAGCAGCGTAGGGGACAGGGGCACAGATACGCAGTATTTT.

The genes are TRBV11-2 and TRBJ2-1; D unresolved. CDR1 is SGHAT and CDR2 is FQNNGV in the germline V gene. This CDR3 spans 19 amino acids. V shed 0 bases and J shed 4 bases, with 22 bases lying between them. CDR3 region: CASSLDPPVHGDFYNEQFF. Written as DNA, the CDR3 is TGTGCCAGCAGCTTAGATCCCCCGGTTCACGGCGACTTTTACAATGAGCAGTTCTTC.

The chain has TRBV7-3 and TRBJ2-3; D is unclear. The CDR3 length is 17 residues. Trimming left V 5 bases short and J 2 bases short, with 20 bases between. Germline CDR1 is SGHTA and CDR2 is FQGTGA. In DNA form, the CDR3 reads TGTGCCAGCAGCCCAGAGAGTATTTGGAATTCCACAGATACGCAGTATTTT. Its protein is CASSPESIWNSTDTQYF. The whole variable domain, remainder taken from reference TRBV7-3 and TRBJ2-3, is GAGVSQTPSNKVTEKGKYVELRCDPISGHTALYWYRQSLGQGPEFLIYFQGTGAADDSGLPNDRFFAVRPEGSVSTLKIQRTERGDSAVYLCASSPESIWNSTDTQYFGPGTRLTVL.

The gene calls are TRBV7-6 and TRBJ2-1; 7 positions match TRBD2. The CDR3 covers 17 residues. Germline V gene sequence: CDR1 SGHVS, CDR2 FNYEAQ. V lost 2 bases and J lost 5; bases outside the gene matches: 12. DNA of the CDR3: TGTGCCAGCAGCTTAAATAGCGGGCCACCCATTCACAATGAGCAGTTCTTC. Amino acid sequence: CASSLNSGPPIHNEQFF.

This chain links TRBV28 with TRBJ2-1; D is unresolved. V was shortened by 6 bases and J by 0 bases, with 18 bases between the two germline ends. Germline CDR1 and CDR2: MDHEN and SYDVKM. The CDR3 sequence is 17 residues long. The CDR3 loop is CASSLPRAALSYNEQFF. The CDR3 nucleotides read TGTGCCAGCAGCCTCCCCCGGGCCGCACTCTCCTACAATGAGCAGTTCTTC.

The J gene is TRBJ2-1, the V gene TRBV7-2; the match to TRBD2 covers 11 bases. Per the germline V gene, CDR1 is SGHTA and CDR2 is FQGNSA. Trimming took 5 bases from V and 8 from J; bases not matched to a gene: 8. The CDR3 is 15 residues long. CDR3 amino acids: CASSLLAGVSHEQFF. CDR3 nucleotides: TGTGCCAGCAGCCTACTAGCGGGAGTGTCTCATGAGCAGTTCTTC. Filled out from reference TRBV7-2 and TRBJ2-1, the complete variable domain reads GAGVSQSPSNKVTEKGKDVELRCDPISGHTALYWYRQSLGQGLEFLIYFQGNSAPDKSGLPSDRFSAERTGGSVSTLTIQRTQQEDSAVYLCASSLLAGVSHEQFFGPGTRLTVL.

The rearrangement uses TRBV9 and TRBJ2-1; 10 bases match TRBD2. The CDR3 has 17 residues. After removal of 4 bases from V and 8 bases from J, the junction contained 15 bases not matched to a gene. In germline, CDR1 is SGDLS, CDR2 YYNGEE. The CDR3 DNA reads as TGTGCCAGCAGCCAAAAACCGGCTAGCGGGAGTGGGGATGAGCAGTTCTTC. Translated: CASSQKPASGSGDEQFF.

The chain recombines TRBV19 with TRBJ1-1; 7 positions match TRBD1. The trim removed 7 bases at V and 4 bases at J, leaving 9 bases unmatched. The CDR3 length is 14 residues. The germline CDR1 and CDR2 sequences are LNHDA and SQIVND (reference sequence). Here the CDR3 DNA reads TGTGCCAGTACCCTTGGACAGGTGATCACTGAAGCTTTCTTT. Translating gives CASTLGQVITEAFF.

The genes are TRBV12-5 and TRBJ1-1; D perhaps matches TRBD1 (6 bases). CDR3 length: 16 residues. The germline gives CDR1 LGHNT, CDR2 FRNRAP. V lost 1 base and J 0 bases, leaving 12 bases between the germline ends. As DNA, the CDR3 is TGTGCTAGTGGTTTGGGGACGGGGGCGGTGAACACTGAAGCTTTCTTT. Amino acids: CASGLGTGAVNTEAFF.

This chain links TRBV7-2 with TRBJ1-5; D is unclear. The V end was cut by 6 bases, the J end by 0 bases, with 12 bases between. This CDR3 has 15 residues. Per the germline V gene, CDR1 is SGHTA and CDR2 is FQGNSA. The chain's CDR3 is CASSTQSYSNQPQHF. For the CDR3, the DNA is TGTGCCAGCAGTACACAGAGCTATAGCAATCAGCCCCAGCATTTT. Using reference TRBV7-2 and TRBJ1-5 for the parts outside the CDR3, the full variable domain is GAGVSQSPSNKVTEKGKDVELRCDPISGHTALYWYRQSLGQGLEFLIYFQGNSAPDKSGLPSDRFSAERTGGSVSTLTIQRTQQEDSAVYLCASSTQSYSNQPQHFGDGTRLSIL.

The chain recombines TRBV11-3 with TRBJ2-7; D may be TRBD1 (5 bases). The CDR3 is 10 residues long. The germline V and J ends were trimmed by 7 bases and 7 bases, with 8 bases remaining between them. CDR1 is SGHNT, CDR2 YENEEA, per germline. Here the CDR3 DNA reads TGTGCCAGCAATCAGGGTGAGCAGTACTTC. It yields the protein CASNQGEQYF.

V usage is TRBV28 and J usage is TRBJ2-7, with TRBD1 identical over 10 bases. Unmatched junction bases numbered 5, after V lost 9 bases and J lost 3 bases. CDR1 MDHEN and CDR2 SYDVKM come from the germline V gene. The CDR3 runs 13 residues. This CDR3 is CASLRDRGYEQYF. The CDR3 coding sequence is TGTGCCAGTCTCCGGGACAGGGGCTACGAGCAGTACTTC.

This chain links TRBV27 with TRBJ2-1; D is possibly TRBD1 or TRBD2 (6 bases each). This CDR3 has 15 amino acids. The V and J ends lost 9 bases and 3 bases respectively, with 18 bases between them. Germline CDR1 and CDR2: MNHEY and SMNVEV (reference sequence). The CDR3 DNA reads TGTGCCAGTGATCCTGCGGGACACCACTACAATGAGCAGTTCTTC. This encodes CASDPAGHHYNEQFF.

The J gene is TRBJ2-7, the V gene TRBV2, with 9 nucleotides matching TRBD1. The ends lost 6 bases at V and 6 bases at J; junction bases unmatched: 12. Germline lookup yields CDR1 SNHLY and CDR2 FYNNEI. The CDR3 has 15 residues. CDR3 nucleotides: TGTGCCAGCAGCCGCGACAGGGGGGGGGCCTCCGAGCAGTACTTC. Translated, it gives CASSRDRGGASEQYF.

This clone has just a few counts. The chain is built from TRBV15 and TRBJ1-5; no reliable D call. Germline assignment: CDR1 LNHNV and CDR2 YYDKDF (reference sequence). Deletions cut 6 bases from V and 2 bases from J, with 8 bases between. The CDR3 consists of 13 residues. The CDR3 loop reads CATRLGGNQPQHF. CDR3 nucleotides: TGTGCCACCAGGCTCGGCGGCAATCAGCCCCAGCATTTT.

Comments on this clone: The same CDR3 also results from other DNA sequences found in this sample. The V call is TRBV14, the J call TRBJ2-7, with 8 bases matching TRBD1. Looked up from germline, CDR1 is SGHDN and CDR2 is FVKESK. The CDR3 has 14 residues. The V gene end was trimmed by 0 bases and the J gene end by 3 bases; junction bases not matched to a gene: 1. In DNA, the CDR3 is TGTGCCAGCAGCCAAGACGGACAGGGCTACGAGCAGTACTTC. This gives the protein CASSQDGQGYEQYF.

Only one count was recorded for this clone. The J gene is TRBJ2-5, the V gene TRBV29-1; 7 bases are a match to TRBD1. The CDR3 extends over 14 amino acids. The germline CDR1 and CDR2 sequences are SQVTM and ANQGSEA. V trimming: 2 bases; J trimming: 5 bases; junction bases outside the gene matches: 8. The CDR3, as DNA: TGCAGCGTTGAATTACGGGACAGCGAGGAGACCCAGTACTTC. It codes for CSVELRDSEETQYF.

This chain connects TRBV7-2 to TRBJ2-2, with D possibly being TRBD1 (5 bases). With 6 bases removed from V and 5 bases from J, the gap between germline ends came to 16 bases. The CDR3 is made up of 15 amino acids. Germline CDR1 SGHTA, CDR2 FQGNSA. The CDR3 DNA sequence: TGTGCCAGCAGTCCCGCCCTAGGGGCGACCGGGGAGCTGTTTTTT. Amino acids: CASSPALGATGELFF.